Listed here are 28 T cell receptor beta chains from one sample, sequenced in a study of control samples from healthy donors and cancer patients (dated by TCRdb to 2018 to 2020). Library preparation employed the immunoSEQ multiplex PCR assay. Imported from immuneACCESS, the table was reduced by TCRdb to in-frame sequences with V and J called. These copies leave out some clones; in studies compared against another copy, an unresolved V gene accounts for under half, and the cause of the remainder is not known. Within this sample are about 190,000 clones, with approximately 91% of them counted one time only. The ten largest clones add up to over 1.5% of the sample. Specimen: blood. All receptors derive from a young man in good health.

The chain couples TRBV27 to TRBJ1-2; D is possibly TRBD1 (6 bases). Trimming pared 6 bases from V and 7 bases from J, leaving 21 bases between. CDR1 MNHEY and CDR2 SMNVEV come from the germline V gene (reference sequence). CDR3 size: 15 residues. Written as DNA, the CDR3 is TGTGCCAGCAGATTGACCGGGACAACCCGTCGTGGCTACACCTTC. It translates to CASRLTGTTRRGYTF.

The chain couples TRBV14 to TRBJ1-3, with D possibly being TRBD1 (5 bases). The CDR3 runs to 13 residues. Germline-derived CDR1 and CDR2 are SGHDN and FVKESK. Trimming stripped 4 bases from V and 9 bases from J, with 13 bases between. Here the CDR3 reads CASSPSPGLTIYF. The CDR3 DNA reads as TGTGCCAGCAGCCCGAGTCCAGGGCTCACCATATATTTT.

The chain joins TRBV7-8 to TRBJ2-3; 8 bases fit TRBD2. Germline CDR1 and CDR2: SGHVS and FQNEAQ. The CDR3 loop spans 16 amino acids. V shed 0 bases, J shed 4 bases, and the junction held 6 bases outside the gene matches. The CDR3 DNA follows: TGTGCCAGCAGCTTAGCTAGGACTAGCCTATCAGATACGCAGTATTTT. Translated: CASSLARTSLSDTQYF.

This chain connects TRBV12-3 or TRBV12-4 to TRBJ1-2; D may be TRBD1 (6 bases). There are 12 residues in the CDR3. Trimming removed 6 bases at V and 3 bases at J, with 8 bases between. In DNA form, the CDR3 reads TGTGCCAGCAGGACAGGCGACTATGGCTACACCTTC. Its translation: CASRTGDYGYTF.

This rearrangement joins TRBV6-5 to TRBJ1-1, with TRBD1 matching 8 bases. Germline CDR1 reads MNHEY; CDR2 reads SVGAGI. The CDR3 has 15 amino acids. V was pared by 7 bases and J by 2 bases, with 9 bases of the junction left unmatched. The CDR3 spells CASTTGQGPNTEAFF. The CDR3, as DNA: TGTGCCAGCACCACCGGACAGGGCCCTAACACTGAAGCTTTCTTT.

The chain has TRBV29-1 and TRBJ2-7; 8 bases are a match to TRBD2. J was trimmed by 1 base and V by 1 base; bases with no gene match: 3. Germline V gene lookup returns CDR1 SQVTM and CDR2 ANQGSEA. There are 14 residues in the CDR3. CDR3 nucleotide sequence: TGCAGCGTTGAAGGGCGGGGGGCGTCCTACGAGCAGTACTTC. It translates to CSVEGRGASYEQYF.

The chain joins TRBV27 to TRBJ2-7, with 8 nucleotides matching TRBD2. The CDR3 is 14 amino acids. Germline V CDR1 and CDR2: MNHEY, SMNVEV (reference sequence). V lost 3 bases, J lost 1 base, and 2 bases stayed unmatched. The CDR3 loop is CASSFAGGSYEQYF. DNA of the CDR3: TGTGCCAGCAGTTTCGCGGGGGGATCCTACGAGCAGTACTTC.

This clone was seen only once. V and J are TRBV20-1 and TRBJ2-7; no definite D call. The CDR3 is 14 residues long. CDR1 DFQATT and CDR2 SNEGSKA come from the germline V gene (reference sequence). Trimming left V 3 bases short and J 0 bases short, with 12 bases between. The CDR3 loop is CSASSRRNSYEQYF. Here the CDR3 DNA reads TGCAGTGCTAGTAGCCGCCGCAACTCCTACGAGCAGTACTTC.

The V call is TRBV3-1 (or the pseudogene TRBV3-2), the J call TRBJ1-6; no clear D gene. The CDR3 totals 15 residues. V shed 1 base and J shed 3 bases, with 7 bases lying between them. Germline V gene data show CDR1 as LGHDT and CDR2 as YNNKEL (reference sequence). The CDR3 bases are TGTGCCAGCAGCCAAGGGCAGCTCTATAATTCACCCCTCCACTTT. Amino acid sequence: CASSQGQLYNSPLHF.

This chain joins TRBV3-1 (or the pseudogene TRBV3-2) and TRBJ1-1, with D unclear. This CDR3 is 16 amino acids long. Per germline, CDR1 LGHDT and CDR2 YNNKEL (reference sequence). Trimming removed 4 bases at V and 6 bases at J, with 21 bases between. CDR3 DNA: TGTGCCAGCAGCCTCTCCTGGCAGGCTGGTTCTCCTGAAGCTTTCTTT. Encoded protein: CASSLSWQAGSPEAFF.

The genes are TRBV6-5 and TRBJ1-5; D call uncertain. The CDR3 is 15 amino acids. Germline assignment: CDR1 MNHEY and CDR2 SVGAGI. Between the trimmed V and J ends, which lost 2 bases and 0 bases, there was a span of 8 bases. The CDR3 protein is CASSYAGNSNQPQHF. The DNA for the CDR3 is TGTGCCAGCAGTTACGCGGGGAATAGCAATCAGCCCCAGCATTTT.

The chain combines TRBV6-5 with TRBJ2-7, with 10 bases matching TRBD1. V trimming: 10 bases; J trimming: 4 bases; junction bases outside the gene matches: 7. Germline CDR1 and CDR2: MNHEY and SVGAGI. This CDR3 region has 13 residues. The CDR3 region is CATTGTGVYEQYF. CDR3 DNA: TGTGCCACCACCGGGACAGGGGTTTACGAGCAGTACTTC.

CDR3 region: CASSQEPLGRAYEQYF. In nucleotides, the CDR3 is TGTGCCAGCAGCCAAGAACCCCTCGGCAGGGCCTACGAGCAGTACTTC. J is TRBJ2-7 and V is TRBV3-1 (or the pseudogene TRBV3-2); tentative D call: TRBD1 (5 bases). CDR3 length: 16 amino acids. Trimming stripped 0 bases from V and 2 bases from J, with 14 bases between. Germline V lookup: CDR1 LGHDT, CDR2 YNNKEL (reference sequence).

This clone showed up just once. The chain is built from TRBV7-2 and TRBJ2-7, with D hard to call. V was clipped by 2 bases and J by 2 bases, with 13 bases between them. The CDR3 totals 15 residues. The germline gives CDR1 SGHTA, CDR2 FQGNSA. The CDR3 sequence is CASSLYRAGTYEQYF. The DNA for the CDR3 is TGTGCCAGCAGCTTATATAGGGCAGGCACCTACGAGCAGTACTTC. Complete variable domain (other parts from reference TRBV7-2 and TRBJ2-7): GAGVSQSPSNKVTEKGKDVELRCDPISGHTALYWYRQSLGQGLEFLIYFQGNSAPDKSGLPSDRFSAERTGGSVSTLTIQRTQQEDSAVYLCASSLYRAGTYEQYFGPGTRLTVT.

This rearrangement joins TRBV5-1 to TRBJ2-1; 7 bases are a match to TRBD2. The CDR3 is 15 amino acids. V shed 1 base and J 2 bases; nucleotides not matched to a gene: 3. CDR1 SGHRS and CDR2 YFSETQ come from the germline V gene. The CDR3 sequence is CASSLTGGPYNEQFF. For the CDR3, the DNA is TGCGCCAGCAGCTTGACGGGGGGTCCCTACAATGAGCAGTTCTTC.

This chain links TRBV27 with TRBJ2-7; D gene unclear. Between the trimmed V and J ends, which lost 5 bases and 0 bases, there was a span of 14 bases. This CDR3 region has 15 residues. CDR1 is MNHEY and CDR2 is SMNVEV in the germline V gene (reference sequence). The CDR3 region is CASSPLGGYSYEQYF. The CDR3 nucleotides are TGTGCCAGCAGTCCCCTGGGCGGATACTCCTACGAGCAGTACTTC.

V usage is TRBV13 and J usage is TRBJ2-6; D remains unclear. Trimming removed 4 bases from V and 8 bases from J, with 12 bases in between. Germline CDR1 is PRHDT and CDR2 is FYEKMQ (reference sequence). The CDR3 sequence is 14 residues long. This CDR3 is CASSSYDGPNVLTF. CDR3 coding DNA: TGTGCCAGCAGCTCTTATGACGGACCCAACGTCCTGACTTTC.

This chain joins TRBV12-3 or TRBV12-4 and TRBJ1-1, with D hard to call. V lost 2 bases, J lost 5 bases, and 9 bases lay in between. The CDR3 is 13 residues long. The CDR3 DNA reads as TGTGCCAGCAGTTTATTGGCAGCAACTGAAGCTTTCTTT. Translation: CASSLLAATEAFF.

The V gene is TRBV5-5, the J gene TRBJ2-6, with 8 bases identical to TRBD1. The germline V gene encodes CDR1 SGHKS and CDR2 YYEKEE (reference sequence). The junction had 7 bases not matched to a gene; V was cut back by 1 base and J by 1 base. There are 18 residues in the CDR3. In DNA form, the CDR3 reads TGTGCCAGCAGCTTGCTAACGGGACAGGAGTCTGGGGCCAACGTCCTGACTTTC. Residues: CASSLLTGQESGANVLTF.

The rearrangement links TRBV24-1 to TRBJ2-1; no clear D gene. The CDR3 consists of 13 residues. V was clipped by 2 bases and J by 5 bases, with 6 bases between them. The germline V gene encodes CDR1 KGHDR and CDR2 SFDVKD. For the CDR3, the DNA is TGTGCCACCAGTGATTACAGTCACAATGAGCAGTTCTTC. This encodes CATSDYSHNEQFF.

This sequence joins TRBV7-9 and TRBJ1-2; a possible D gene is TRBD1 (6 bases). The CDR3 totals 15 residues. Germline loops: CDR1 SEHNR, CDR2 FQNEAQ (reference sequence). The germline V and J ends were trimmed by 5 bases and 8 bases, with 21 bases remaining between them. The CDR3 loop reads CASSVGHTVWGGYTF. CDR3 nucleotides: TGTGCCAGCAGCGTGGGACACACGGTTTGGGGAGGCTACACCTTC.

The rearrangement uses TRBV10-2 and TRBJ2-7, with 9 bases identical to TRBD1. CDR3 length: 14 amino acids. Germline V lookup: CDR1 WSHSY, CDR2 SAAADI. V shed 3 bases, J shed 5 bases, and the junction held 5 bases outside the gene matches. DNA for the CDR3: TGCGCCAGCAGTGACTCCGGGACAGGGAACGAGCAGTACTTC. Residues: CASSDSGTGNEQYF.

J is TRBJ2-7 and V is TRBV2; 9 nucleotides agree with TRBD1. The trim removed 7 bases at V and 1 base at J, leaving 8 bases unmatched. The CDR3 extends over 15 amino acids. Germline V gene lookup returns CDR1 SNHLY and CDR2 FYNNEI. The CDR3 DNA follows: TGTGCCAGCATTAAGGAGGACAGGGGTTCCTACGAGCAGTACTTC. Protein product: CASIKEDRGSYEQYF.

Here the CDR3 DNA reads TGTGCCACCAGTGATTCTCGTTTCGGTACCTATGGCTACACCTTC. Amino acid sequence: CATSDSRFGTYGYTF. The rearrangement joins TRBV24-1 to TRBJ1-2; unclear D gene. The V end lost 2 bases, the J end lost 4 bases, and 13 bases lay between the germline ends. Germline V gene data show CDR1 as KGHDR and CDR2 as SFDVKD. This CDR3 contains 15 residues.

The table lists this clone with a count of one. The chain carries TRBV11-2 and TRBJ2-1, with TRBD2 matching 10 bases. Germline trimming cut 10 bases from V and 4 bases from J; bases unmatched to any gene: 7. This CDR3 is built from 14 residues. Germline V gene lookup returns CDR1 SGHAT and CDR2 FQNNGV. The DNA of the CDR3 is TGTGCCACAAGTAGCGGGGGGTCATACAATGAGCAGTTCTTC. Translated: CATSSGGSYNEQFF.

V usage is TRBV10-2 and J usage is TRBJ2-3; D is uncertain. V dropped 5 bases and J dropped 0 bases, with 6 bases sitting between them. Germline V gene sequence: CDR1 WSHSY, CDR2 SAAADI. The CDR3 has 13 amino acids. CDR3 nucleotide sequence: TGCGCCAGCAGTCTCGGAAGCACAGATACGCAGTATTTT. Its translation: CASSLGSTDTQYF.

The V gene is TRBV7-3, the J gene TRBJ2-1; 13 nucleotides agree with TRBD2. V lost 2 bases to trimming and J lost 7 bases; unmatched junction nucleotides: 5. CDR3 length: 16 amino acids. CDR1 and CDR2 (germline): SGHTA, FQGTGA. The CDR3 is CASSLPLAGGRNEQFF. CDR3 DNA sequence: TGTGCCAGCAGCTTACCACTAGCGGGGGGGCGAAATGAGCAGTTCTTC.

V and J are TRBV12-3 or TRBV12-4 and TRBJ2-2, with unresolved D. This CDR3 is built from 12 residues. CDR3: CAYRANTGELFF. The CDR3 region has the DNA TGTGCATATCGGGCTAACACCGGGGAGCTGTTTTTT.